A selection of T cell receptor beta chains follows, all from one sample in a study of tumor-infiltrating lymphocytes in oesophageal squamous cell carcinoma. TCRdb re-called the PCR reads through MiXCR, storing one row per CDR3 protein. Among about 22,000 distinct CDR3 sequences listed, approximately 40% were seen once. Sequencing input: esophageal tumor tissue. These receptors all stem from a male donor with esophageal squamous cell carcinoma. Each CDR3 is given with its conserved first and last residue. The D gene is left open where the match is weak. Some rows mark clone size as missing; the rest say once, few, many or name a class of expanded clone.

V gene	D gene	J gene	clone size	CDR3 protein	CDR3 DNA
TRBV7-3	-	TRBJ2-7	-	CASSLAVGRSTEQYF	TGTGCCAGCAGCTTAGCCGTTGGGAGGTCGACCGAGCAGTACTTC
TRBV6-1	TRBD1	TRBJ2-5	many	CASSKFRQGAGAETQYF	TGTGCCAGCAGCAAATTTCGACAGGGGGCCGGGGCGGAGACCCAGTACTTC
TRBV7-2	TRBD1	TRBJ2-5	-	CASSLSPKQGRETQYF	TGTGCCAGCAGCCTGAGTCCAAAACAGGGGCGGGAGACCCAGTACTTC
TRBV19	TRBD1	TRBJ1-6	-	CAILPGQVNSPLHF	TGTGCCATCCTTCCAGGACAGGTAAATTCACCCCTCCACTTT
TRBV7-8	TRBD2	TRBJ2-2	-	CASSERTSGRLHGELFF	TGTGCCAGCAGCGAGAGGACTAGCGGGAGGTTACACGGGGAGCTGTTTTTT
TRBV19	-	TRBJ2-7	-	CASSTLVDPRSSYEQYF	TGTGCCAGTAGTACTCTTGTGGACCCAAGGAGCTCCTACGAGCAGTACTTC
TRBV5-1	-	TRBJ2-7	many	CASSLGALGSEQYF	TGCGCCAGCAGCTTGGGAGCGTTGGGGTCCGAGCAGTACTTC
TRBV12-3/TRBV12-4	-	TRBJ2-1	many	CASKWARGTSEQFF	TGTGCCAGCAAATGGGCCAGAGGAACGAGTGAGCAGTTCTTC
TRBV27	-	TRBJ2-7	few	CASSSLSGSYEQYF	TGTGCCAGCAGCTCGCTGAGCGGATCCTACGAGCAGTACTTC
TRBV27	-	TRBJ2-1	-	CASSLRASRSYNEQFF	TGTGCCAGCAGTTTACGGGCCTCGCGCTCCTACAATGAGCAGTTCTTC
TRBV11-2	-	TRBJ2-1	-	CASSPSRGSYNEQFF	TGTGCCAGCAGCCCCTCGCGGGGTTCATACAATGAGCAGTTCTTC
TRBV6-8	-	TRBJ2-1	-	CASSFNRANNEQFF	TGTGCCAGCAGTTTTAACCGGGCTAACAATGAGCAGTTCTTC
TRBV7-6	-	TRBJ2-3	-	CASSLTQDYADTQYF	TGTGCCAGCAGCTTAACACAGGACTACGCAGATACGCAGTATTTT
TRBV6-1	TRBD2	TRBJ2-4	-	CASSRTPKREQYF	TGTGCCAGCAGTCGGACCCCTAAGCGGGAGCAGTACTTC
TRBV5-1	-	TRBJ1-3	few	CASSLDGSSGNTIYF	TGCGCCAGCAGCTTGGACGGTAGCTCTGGAAACACCATATATTTT
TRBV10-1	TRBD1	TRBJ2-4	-	CASSEWGGQGPQLAKNIQYF	TGCGCCAGCAGTGAGTGGGGGGGACAGGGACCCCAACTAGCCAAAAACATTCAGTACTTC
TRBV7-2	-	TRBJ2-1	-	CASSLDSSNNEQFF	TGTGCCAGCAGCTTAGATAGCAGCAACAATGAGCAGTTCTTC
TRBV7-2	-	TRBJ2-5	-	CASAEGGSAQETQYF	TGTGCCAGCGCCGAGGGGGGATCAGCTCAAGAGACCCAGTACTTC